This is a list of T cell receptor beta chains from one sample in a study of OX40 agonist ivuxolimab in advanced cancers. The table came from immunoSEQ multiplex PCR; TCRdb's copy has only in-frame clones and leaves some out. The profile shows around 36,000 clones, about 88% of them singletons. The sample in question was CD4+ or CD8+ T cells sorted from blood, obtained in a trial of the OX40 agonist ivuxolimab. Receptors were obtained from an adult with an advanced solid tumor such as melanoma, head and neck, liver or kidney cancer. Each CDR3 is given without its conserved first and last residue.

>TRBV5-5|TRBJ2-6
ASSPTSGANVLT
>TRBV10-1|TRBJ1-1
ASSESGSLMNTEAF
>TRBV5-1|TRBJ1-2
ASSSPAGTGNGYT
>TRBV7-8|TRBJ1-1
ASSLERINTEAF
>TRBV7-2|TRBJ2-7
ASSIQLTYEQY
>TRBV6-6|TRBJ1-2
ASSLQESLFYGYT
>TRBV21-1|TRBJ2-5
ASSRTTGTTEETQY
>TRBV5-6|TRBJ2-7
ASSLAGEEQY
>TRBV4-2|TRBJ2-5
ASSQDGAGGEETQY
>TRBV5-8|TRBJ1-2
ASSLPETRYGYT
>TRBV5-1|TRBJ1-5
ASRPDRNQPQH
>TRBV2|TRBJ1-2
ASTQGAYGYT
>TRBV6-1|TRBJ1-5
ASTNDYYSNQPQH
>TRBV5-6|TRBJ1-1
ASSLANRVNTEAF
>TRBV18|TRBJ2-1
ASSPWPANNEQF
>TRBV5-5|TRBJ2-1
ASSLAGSLTDEQF
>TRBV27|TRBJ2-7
ASSLSGFYEQY
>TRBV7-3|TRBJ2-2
ASSPGGELF
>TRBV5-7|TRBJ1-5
ASSLEYWDGNSNQPQH
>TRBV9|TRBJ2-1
ASSVGGEQYNEQF
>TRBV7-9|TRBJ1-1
ASSSRGFKMNTEAF
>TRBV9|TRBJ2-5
ASSVVGFSGHQETQY